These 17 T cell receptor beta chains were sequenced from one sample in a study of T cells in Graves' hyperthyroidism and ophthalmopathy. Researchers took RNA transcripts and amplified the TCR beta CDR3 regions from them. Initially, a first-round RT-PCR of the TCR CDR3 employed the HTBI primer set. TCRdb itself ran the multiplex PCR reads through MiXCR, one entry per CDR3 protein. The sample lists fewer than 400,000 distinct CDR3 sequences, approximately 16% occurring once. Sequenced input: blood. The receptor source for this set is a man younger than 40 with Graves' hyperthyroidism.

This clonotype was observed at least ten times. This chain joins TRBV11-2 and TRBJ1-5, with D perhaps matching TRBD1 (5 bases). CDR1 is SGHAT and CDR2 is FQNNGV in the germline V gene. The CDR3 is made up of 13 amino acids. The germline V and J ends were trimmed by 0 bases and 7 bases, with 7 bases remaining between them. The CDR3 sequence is CASSLDWGQPQHF. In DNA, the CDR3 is TGTGCCAGCAGCTTAGATTGGGGGCAGCCCCAGCATTTT.

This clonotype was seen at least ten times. As DNA, the CDR3 is TGTGCCAGCAGCCCTTTACGTGACAGGAGAAATTCACCCCTCCACTTT. Protein sequence: CASSPLRDRRNSPLHF. The chain recombines TRBV3-1 with TRBJ1-6; D is perhaps TRBD1 (6 bases). Looked up from germline, CDR1 is LGHDT and CDR2 is YNNKEL (reference sequence). CDR3 length: 16 amino acids. Trimming pared 4 bases from V and 7 bases from J, leaving 17 bases between.

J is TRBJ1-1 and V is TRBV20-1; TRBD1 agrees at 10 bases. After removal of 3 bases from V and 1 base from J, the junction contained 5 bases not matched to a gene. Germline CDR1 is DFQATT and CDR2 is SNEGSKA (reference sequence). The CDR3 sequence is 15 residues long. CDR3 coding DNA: TGCAGTGCTAGTCACCGGGACAGGGGGAACACTGAAGCTTTCTTT. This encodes CSASHRDRGNTEAFF.

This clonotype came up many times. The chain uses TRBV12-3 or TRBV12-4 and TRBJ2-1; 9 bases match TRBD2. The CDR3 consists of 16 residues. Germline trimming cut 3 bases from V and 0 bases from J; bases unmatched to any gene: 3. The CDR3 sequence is CASSLSSGNSYNEQFF. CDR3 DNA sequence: TGTGCCAGCAGTTTGTCTAGCGGGAACTCCTACAATGAGCAGTTCTTC.

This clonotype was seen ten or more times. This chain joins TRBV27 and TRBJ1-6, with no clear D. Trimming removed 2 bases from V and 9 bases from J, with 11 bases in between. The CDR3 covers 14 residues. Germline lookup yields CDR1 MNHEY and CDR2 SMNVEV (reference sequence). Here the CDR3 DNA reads TGTGCCAGCAGTTTAAGCCAGGCGGGTTCACCCCTCCACTTT. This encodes CASSLSQAGSPLHF.

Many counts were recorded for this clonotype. As DNA, the CDR3 is TGTGCCAGCAGCCCGGAGGTAGCGAAGTATGAGCAGTTCTTC. Translation: CASSPEVAKYEQFF. V gene TRBV28 combines with J gene TRBJ2-1; possible D gene TRBD2, 5 bases. V lost 6 bases and J 8 bases, leaving 17 bases between the germline ends. This CDR3 is built from 14 residues. The V gene's germline CDR1 is MDHEN and CDR2 SYDVKM.

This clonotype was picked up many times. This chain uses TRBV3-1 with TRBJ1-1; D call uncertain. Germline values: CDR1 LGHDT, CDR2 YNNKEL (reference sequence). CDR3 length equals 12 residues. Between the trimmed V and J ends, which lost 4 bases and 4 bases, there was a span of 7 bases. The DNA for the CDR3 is TGTGCCAGCAGCCTGCGAGGCACTGAAGCTTTCTTT. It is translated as CASSLRGTEAFF.

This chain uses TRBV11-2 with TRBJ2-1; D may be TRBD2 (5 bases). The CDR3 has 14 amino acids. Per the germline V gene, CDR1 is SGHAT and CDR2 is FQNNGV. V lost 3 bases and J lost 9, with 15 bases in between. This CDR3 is CASSFPSLDGEQFF. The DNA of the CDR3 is TGTGCCAGCAGCTTCCCTAGCTTGGACGGTGAGCAGTTCTTC.

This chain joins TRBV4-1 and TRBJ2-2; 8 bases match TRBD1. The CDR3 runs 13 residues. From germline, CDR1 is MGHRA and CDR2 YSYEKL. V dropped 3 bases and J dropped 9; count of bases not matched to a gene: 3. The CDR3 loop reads CASSHRQGRELFF. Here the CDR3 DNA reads TGCGCCAGCAGCCACCGACAGGGGCGGGAGCTGTTTTTT.

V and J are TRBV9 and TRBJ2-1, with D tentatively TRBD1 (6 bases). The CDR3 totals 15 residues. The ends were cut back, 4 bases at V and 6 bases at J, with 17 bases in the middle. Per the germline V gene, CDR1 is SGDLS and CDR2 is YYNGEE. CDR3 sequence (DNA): TGTGCCAGCAGCCCCGGGACACCAAGGGGCAATGAGCAGTTCTTC. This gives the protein CASSPGTPRGNEQFF.

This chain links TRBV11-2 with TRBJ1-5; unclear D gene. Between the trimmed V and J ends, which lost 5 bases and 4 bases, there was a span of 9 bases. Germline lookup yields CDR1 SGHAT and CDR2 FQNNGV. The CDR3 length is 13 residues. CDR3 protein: CASSVDWNQPQHF. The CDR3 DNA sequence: TGTGCCAGCAGCGTGGACTGGAATCAGCCCCAGCATTTT.

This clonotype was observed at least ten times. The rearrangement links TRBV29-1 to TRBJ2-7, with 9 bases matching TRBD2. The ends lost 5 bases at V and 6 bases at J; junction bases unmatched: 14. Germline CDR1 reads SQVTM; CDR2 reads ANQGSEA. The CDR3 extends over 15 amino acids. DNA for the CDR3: TGCAGCGTTTCAAGGCGGGGCGGGAGGGCCTCCGAGCAGTACTTC. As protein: CSVSRRGGRASEQYF.

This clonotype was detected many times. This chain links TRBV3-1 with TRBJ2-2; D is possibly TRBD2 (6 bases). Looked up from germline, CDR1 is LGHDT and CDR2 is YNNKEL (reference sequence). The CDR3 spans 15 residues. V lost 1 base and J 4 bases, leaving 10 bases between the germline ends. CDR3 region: CASSQVSGGTGELFF. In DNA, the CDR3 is TGTGCCAGCAGCCAAGTCTCCGGGGGCACCGGGGAGCTGTTTTTT. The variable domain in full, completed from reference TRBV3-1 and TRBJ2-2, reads DTAVSQTPKYLVTQMGNDKSIKCEQNLGHDTMYWYKQDSKKFLKIMFSYNNKELIINETVPNRFSPKSPDKAHLNLHINSLELGDSAVYFCASSQVSGGTGELFFGEGSRLTVL.

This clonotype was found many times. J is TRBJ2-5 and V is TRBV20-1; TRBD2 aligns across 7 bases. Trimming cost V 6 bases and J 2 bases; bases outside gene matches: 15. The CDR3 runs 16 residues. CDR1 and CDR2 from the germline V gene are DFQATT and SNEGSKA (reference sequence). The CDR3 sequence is CSARRFGGGIQETQYF. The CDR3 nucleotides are TGCAGTGCCAGGCGTTTTGGGGGGGGGATTCAAGAGACCCAGTACTTC.

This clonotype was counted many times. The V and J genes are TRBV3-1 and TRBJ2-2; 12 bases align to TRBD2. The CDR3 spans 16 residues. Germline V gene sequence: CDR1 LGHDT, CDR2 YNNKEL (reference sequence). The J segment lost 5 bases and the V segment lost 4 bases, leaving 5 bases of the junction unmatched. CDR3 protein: CASSRGLAGSTGELFF. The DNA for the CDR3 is TGTGCCAGCAGCCGAGGACTAGCGGGATCGACCGGGGAGCTGTTTTTT.

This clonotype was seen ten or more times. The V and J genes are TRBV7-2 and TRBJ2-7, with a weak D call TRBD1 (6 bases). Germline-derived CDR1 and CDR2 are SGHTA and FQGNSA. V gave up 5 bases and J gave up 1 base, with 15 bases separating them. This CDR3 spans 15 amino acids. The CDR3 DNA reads TGTGCCAGCAGCGCAGGGGAGCAGGCGTCCTACGAGCAGTACTTC. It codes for CASSAGEQASYEQYF.

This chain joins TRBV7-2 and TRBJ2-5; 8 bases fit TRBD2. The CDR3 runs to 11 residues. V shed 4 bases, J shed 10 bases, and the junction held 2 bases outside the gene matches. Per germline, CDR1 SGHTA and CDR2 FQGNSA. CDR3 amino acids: CASSSAGDQYF. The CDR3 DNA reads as TGTGCCAGCAGCTCAGCGGGAGACCAGTACTTC.